These 26 T cell receptor beta chains were sequenced from one sample in a study of blood T cell repertoires in COVID-19. Generated by immunoSEQ multiplex PCR, the TCRdb table keeps only in-frame clones and is missing some. The repertoire holds fewer than 200,000 clones, with 89% as singletons. Sequenced input: peripheral blood. The receptors come from a man between 18 and 35 years old who had recovered from COVID-19.

The genes are TRBV3-1 (or the pseudogene TRBV3-2) and TRBJ2-1; perhaps TRBD2 as D (6 bases). Germline V lookup: CDR1 LGHDT, CDR2 YNNKEL (reference sequence). The CDR3 has 14 amino acids. The V end lost 1 base, the J end lost 6 bases, and 10 bases lay between the germline ends. The CDR3, as DNA: TGTGCCAGCAGCCAAGGACTAGAACTCAATGAGCAGTTCTTC. Its protein product is CASSQGLELNEQFF.

The chain is built from TRBV9 and TRBJ1-5; no clear D gene. With 4 bases removed from V and 6 bases from J, the gap between germline ends came to 11 bases. CDR1 SGDLS and CDR2 YYNGEE come from the germline V gene. This CDR3 comprises 13 residues. This CDR3 reads CASSPGAGQPQHF. The CDR3 DNA follows: TGTGCCAGCAGCCCCGGTGCCGGTCAGCCCCAGCATTTT.

The chain couples TRBV6-4 to TRBJ1-1; maybe TRBD1 (6 bases). Trimming removed 8 bases at V and 1 base at J, with 20 bases between. This CDR3 is built from 16 residues. CDR1 and CDR2 from the germline V gene are MRHNA and SNTAGT. CDR3 in amino acids: CASVVGEGEANTEAFF. CDR3 bases: TGTGCCAGCGTGGTTGGGGAGGGGGAAGCGAACACTGAAGCTTTCTTT.

The chain combines TRBV28 with TRBJ2-1; 12 bases line up with TRBD2. Trimming cost V 6 bases and J 3 bases; bases outside gene matches: 3. The CDR3 has 15 amino acids. Germline V gene lookup returns CDR1 MDHEN and CDR2 SYDVKM. DNA of the CDR3: TGTGCCAGCAGCTGGACTAGCGGGAACTACAATGAGCAGTTCTTC. Protein sequence: CASSWTSGNYNEQFF.

V gene TRBV6-5 combines with J gene TRBJ1-1; 8 nucleotides line up with TRBD1. Germline values: CDR1 MNHEY, CDR2 SVGAGI. The CDR3 extends over 14 amino acids. Trimming took 6 bases from V and 2 from J; bases not matched to a gene: 5. The DNA of the CDR3 is TGTGCCAGCAGCCCCGGACAGGGAAACACTGAAGCTTTCTTT. This codes for CASSPGQGNTEAFF.

The chain combines TRBV2 with TRBJ2-7, with D tentatively TRBD1 (6 bases). The germline V gene encodes CDR1 SNHLY and CDR2 FYNNEI. The CDR3 extends over 15 amino acids. Trimming pared 5 bases from V and 2 bases from J, leaving 16 bases between. Here the CDR3 reads CASSPLGARTYEQYF. The CDR3 DNA sequence: TGTGCCAGCAGTCCCCTGGGGGCCAGGACCTACGAGCAGTACTTC.

V usage is TRBV9 and J usage is TRBJ2-5; TRBD1 is a possible D gene (5 bases). This CDR3 contains 14 residues. The V and J ends lost 3 bases and 6 bases respectively, with 15 bases between them. Germline lookup yields CDR1 SGDLS and CDR2 YYNGEE. The CDR3 here is CASSATENEKTQYF. In DNA, the CDR3 is TGTGCCAGCAGCGCGACAGAGAATGAAAAGACCCAGTACTTC.

The chain employs TRBV5-5 and TRBJ1-1; D uncertain. This CDR3 contains 14 residues. Germline V gene lookup returns CDR1 SGHKS and CDR2 YYEKEE (reference sequence). V was cut by 1 base and J by 4 bases, with 11 bases left in between. CDR3: CASSLRRRGTEAFF. The CDR3 DNA is TGTGCCAGCAGCTTGAGGCGGCGTGGCACTGAAGCTTTCTTT. Looking up the rest from reference TRBV5-5 and TRBJ1-1 gives the full variable domain: DAGVTQSPTHLIKTRGQQVTLRCSPISGHKSVSWYQQVLGQGPQFIFQYYEKEERGRGNFPDRFSARQFPNYSSELNVNALLLGDSALYLCASSLRRRGTEAFFGQGTRLTVV.

The V call is TRBV10-3, the J call TRBJ2-1; 7 bases align to TRBD2. V was clipped by 11 bases and J by 3 bases; unmatched bases: 13. The CDR3 has 15 residues. CDR1 is ENHRY and CDR2 is SYGVKD in the germline V gene. The CDR3 DNA is TGTGCCGTACGTGGACTAGGCGAACTCTACAATGAGCAGTTCTTC. Its translation: CAVRGLGELYNEQFF.

The chain employs TRBV12-3 or TRBV12-4 and TRBJ1-6; 9 bases fit TRBD1. Germline trimming cut 7 bases from V and 10 bases from J; bases unmatched to any gene: 5. This CDR3 region has 13 residues. DNA for the CDR3: TGTGCCAGCACTCGGGACAGGGTCTCACCCCTCCACTTT. Translation: CASTRDRVSPLHF.

J is TRBJ2-5 and V is TRBV28, with D maybe TRBD2 (5 bases). Germline V CDR1 and CDR2: MDHEN, SYDVKM. V gave up 10 bases and J gave up 2 bases, with 20 bases separating them. This CDR3 region has 15 residues. In DNA form, the CDR3 reads TGTGCCACACACCCGCTTGGGAGTTCTCAAGAGACCCAGTACTTC. This sequence encodes CATHPLGSSQETQYF.

The V and J genes are TRBV6-6 and TRBJ2-7; 7 bases align to TRBD1. V lost 1 base and J lost 10; bases outside the gene matches: 7. Per the germline V gene, CDR1 is MNHNY and CDR2 is SVGAGI (reference sequence). CDR3 length: 13 residues. The CDR3 here is CASSYLAGGEQYF. In nucleotides, the CDR3 is TGTGCCAGCAGTTACTTGGCAGGGGGAGAACAGTACTTC.

V gene TRBV5-4 combines with J gene TRBJ2-2; TRBD2 aligns across 10 bases. Trimming cost V 3 bases and J 4 bases; bases outside gene matches: 12. CDR1 and CDR2 from the germline V gene are SGHNT and YYREEE (reference sequence). This CDR3 region has 18 residues. The CDR3 DNA is TGTGCCAGCAGCTACGGGGGGTCCAGCGGGAGGGCCACCGGGGAGCTGTTTTTT. The encoded protein is CASSYGGSSGRATGELFF.

The V call is TRBV5-4, the J call TRBJ1-2, with 12 bases fitting TRBD1. Germline V gene sequence: CDR1 SGHNT, CDR2 YYREEE (reference sequence). This CDR3 region has 16 residues. V shed 0 bases, J shed 7 bases, and the junction held 7 bases outside the gene matches. In nucleotides, the CDR3 is TGTGCCAGCAGCTTGGCGCCGGGACAGGGGGCGATTGGCTACACCTTC. This sequence encodes CASSLAPGQGAIGYTF.

This chain uses TRBV6-2 or TRBV6-3 with TRBJ1-2, with TRBD1 as a possible D gene (6 bases). The CDR3 totals 16 residues. Trimming took 1 base from V and 8 from J, leaving 20 bases between them. Germline CDR1 and CDR2: MNHEY and SVGEGT. CDR3 loop: CASSYLQTGQDGGYTF. The CDR3 coding sequence is TGTGCCAGCAGTTACTTACAGACAGGTCAAGACGGCGGCTACACCTTC.

The J gene is TRBJ1-2, the V gene TRBV7-2; possibly TRBD1 for D (5 bases). This CDR3 comprises 13 residues. The germline V gene encodes CDR1 SGHTA and CDR2 FQGNSA. V was trimmed by 1 base and J by 4 bases, leaving 7 bases between them. For the CDR3, the DNA is TGTGCCAGCAGCTTAGGAGACAGCTATGGCTACACCTTC. It specifies CASSLGDSYGYTF.

V is TRBV5-1 and J is TRBJ2-7, with 8 bases lining up with TRBD1. CDR3 length: 15 residues. The V and J ends lost 3 bases and 3 bases, in that order; junction bases with no gene match: 8. CDR1 and CDR2 (germline): SGHRS, YFSETQ. CDR3 protein: CASSSAPGQDYEQYF. CDR3 DNA: TGCGCCAGCAGCTCGGCACCGGGACAGGACTACGAGCAGTACTTC.

This clone was recorded a few times. This chain joins TRBV7-9 and TRBJ2-2; D remains ambiguous. V lost 5 bases and J 4 bases, leaving 5 bases between the germline ends. The CDR3 is 12 residues long. The germline V gene has CDR1 SEHNR and CDR2 FQNEAQ (reference sequence). CDR3 sequence: CASSHSTGELFF. CDR3 bases: TGTGCCAGCAGCCACTCCACCGGGGAGCTGTTTTTT.

The rearrangement uses TRBV2 and TRBJ2-7, with unresolved D. The CDR3 covers 13 residues. The germline gives CDR1 SNHLY, CDR2 FYNNEI. Trimming left V 4 bases short and J 1 base short, with 8 bases between. The CDR3 spells CASSVSRSYEQYF. DNA for the CDR3: TGTGCCAGCAGTGTTTCTCGGTCCTACGAGCAGTACTTC.

CDR3 region: CASTPGMGSNEQFF. The CDR3 DNA follows: TGCGCCAGCACCCCCGGTATGGGGAGCAATGAGCAGTTCTTC. The chain links TRBV5-1 to TRBJ2-1; TRBD2 might be the D (5 bases). CDR1 is SGHRS and CDR2 is YFSETQ in the germline V gene. This CDR3 is built from 14 residues. Deletions cut 6 bases from V and 6 bases from J, with 16 bases between.

V is TRBV5-1 and J is TRBJ2-1, with TRBD2 matching 11 bases. The germline gives CDR1 SGHRS, CDR2 YFSETQ. CDR3 length: 14 residues. J was trimmed by 4 bases and V by 4 bases; bases with no gene match: 1. The CDR3 loop reads CASSGLAGYNEQFF. The CDR3 nucleotides read TGCGCCAGCAGCGGACTAGCGGGTTACAATGAGCAGTTCTTC.

This clone has more than one count but fewer than ten. This rearrangement joins TRBV4-1 to TRBJ2-3; 8 bases are shared with TRBD2. V lost 0 bases and J lost 2; bases outside the gene matches: 7. This CDR3 spans 17 amino acids. CDR1 and CDR2 from the germline V gene are MGHRA and YSYEKL. This CDR3 is CASSQDPAGVITDTQYF. DNA of the CDR3: TGCGCCAGCAGCCAAGATCCAGCGGGAGTGATCACAGATACGCAGTATTTT.

There are a few counts of this clone. The chain joins TRBV2 to TRBJ1-6; D gene ambiguous. Germline V gives CDR1 SNHLY, CDR2 FYNNEI. The V end was cut by 6 bases, the J end by 7 bases, with 10 bases between. The CDR3 runs 13 residues. The CDR3 protein is CASRAGENSPLHF. CDR3 bases: TGTGCCAGCAGGGCAGGCGAGAATTCACCCCTCCACTTT.

This clone was detected once. The V gene is TRBV4-2, the J gene TRBJ1-4; 11 bases are shared with TRBD1. This CDR3 contains 15 residues. The germline CDR1 and CDR2 sequences are LGHNA and YNFKEQ. The junction had 0 bases not matched to a gene; V was cut back by 3 bases and J by 3 bases. CDR3 sequence (DNA): TGTGCCAGCAGCCAGGACAGGGGGCCTAATGAAAAACTGTTTTTT. It encodes CASSQDRGPNEKLFF.

The chain links TRBV5-8 to TRBJ1-5, with 8 bases lining up with TRBD1. V gave up 0 bases and J gave up 6 bases; unmatched junction bases: 2. The CDR3 runs 14 residues. Germline V CDR1 and CDR2: SGHTS, YDEGEE. The DNA of the CDR3 is TGTGCCAGCAGCTTGGACAGGGGGACTCAGCCCCAGCATTTT. Translating gives CASSLDRGTQPQHF.

The rearrangement links TRBV28 to TRBJ1-5; 8 bases match TRBD1. V was pared by 6 bases and J by 5 bases, with 6 bases of the junction left unmatched. This CDR3 contains 14 residues. The V gene's germline CDR1 is MDHEN and CDR2 SYDVKM. CDR3 bases: TGTGCCAGCAGCCCCGGGACAGGAGATCAGCCCCAGCATTTT. Translating gives CASSPGTGDQPQHF.